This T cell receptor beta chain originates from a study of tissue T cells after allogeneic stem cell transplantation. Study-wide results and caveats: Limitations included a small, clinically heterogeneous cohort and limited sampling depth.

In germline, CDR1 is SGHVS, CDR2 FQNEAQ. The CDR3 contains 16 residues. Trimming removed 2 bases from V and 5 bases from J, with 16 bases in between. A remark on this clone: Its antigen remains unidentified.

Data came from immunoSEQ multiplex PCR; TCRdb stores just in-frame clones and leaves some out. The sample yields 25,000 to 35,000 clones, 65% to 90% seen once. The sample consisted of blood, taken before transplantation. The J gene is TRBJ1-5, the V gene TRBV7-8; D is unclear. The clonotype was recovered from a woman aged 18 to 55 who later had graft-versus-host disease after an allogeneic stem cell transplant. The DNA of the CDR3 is TGTGCCAGCAGCTTACCCCCACGGTTCGGGGATCAGCCCCAGCATTTT. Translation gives CASSLPPRFGDQPQHF.